The T cell receptor beta chain described here comes from a study of blood T cell repertoires in COVID-19. In the study overall: PBMCs, B-cell-depleted T cells, or T cells were the source of the cDNA or gDNA that made up the material.

Original analysis: It was from reference gene primer amplification that nucleated cell counts were estimated. TCRdb keeps only in-frame clones here, not all; method: immunoSEQ multiplex PCR. V and J calls and clone size come straight from that table; D and trimming were deduced from the DNA. The sample holds a few hundred thousand clones, 70% to 90% seen once. The CDR3 covers 15 residues. Trimming removed 3 bases from V and 4 bases from J; junction bases left unmatched: 4. The germline V gene has CDR1 KGHSH and CDR2 LQKENI. This chain connects TRBV18 to TRBJ2-2; TRBD1 matches 8 bases. Input material: PBMCs or T cells enriched from blood (not recorded which). This TCR was sampled from a woman aged 50 to 60 who had recovered from COVID-19. CDR3 loop: CASSPNRGSTGELFF. CDR3 DNA: TGTGCCAGCTCACCCAACAGGGGGAGCACCGGGGAGCTGTTTTTT.